This T cell receptor (beta chain) was sequenced during a study of T and B cells in COVID-19 patients. Overall study context: COVID-19 patients gave peripheral blood either during active infection or after recovery. Critical illness requiring mechanical ventilation or extracorporeal membrane oxygenation affected 12 of 20 active-infection patients. Study-level points and caveats: At recovery TRB diversity and richness exceeded healthy donors, after highly clonal active COVID-19 repertoires. Blood from mildly ill patients while symptomatic, and early samples from severe cases, were scarce.

Note on this clonotype: The target antigen is unknown. This may arise from a read error, as a much more abundant clone is one base away. Because it lacks the conserved phenylalanine or tryptophan at the end, this CDR3 is likely a read error.

The CDR3 length is 16 residues. The V and J ends lost 5 bases and 9 bases respectively, with 23 bases between them. Germline CDR1 MNHEY, CDR2 SVGEGT. TRB rearrangements were amplified by multiplex PCR with BIOMED2 TRB-A/B primers. TCRdb reprocessed the multiplex PCR reads via MiXCR and lists one record per CDR3 protein. In the table there are under 8,500 distinct CDR3 sequences, more than 25% of which are singletons. TRB was amplified from about 260-540 ng of blood genomic DNA. The receptor was derived from a human donor with active COVID-19. The sample comprised blood. The chain links TRBV6-2 or TRBV6-3 to TRBJ2-1, with D perhaps TRBD1 (6 bases). The CDR3 DNA sequence: TGTGCCAGCAGTGAACCGGGACAAAGGAGAGCCGGTGAGCAGTTCTAC. Its translation is CASSEPGQRRAGEQFY.